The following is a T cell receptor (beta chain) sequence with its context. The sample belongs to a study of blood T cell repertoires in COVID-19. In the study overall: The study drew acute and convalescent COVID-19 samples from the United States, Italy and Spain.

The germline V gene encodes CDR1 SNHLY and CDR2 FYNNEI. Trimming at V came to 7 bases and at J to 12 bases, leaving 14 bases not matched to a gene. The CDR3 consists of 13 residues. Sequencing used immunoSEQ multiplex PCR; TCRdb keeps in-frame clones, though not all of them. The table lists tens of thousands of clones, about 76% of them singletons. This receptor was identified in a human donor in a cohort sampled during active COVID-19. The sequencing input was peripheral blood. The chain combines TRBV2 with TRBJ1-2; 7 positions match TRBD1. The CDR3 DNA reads TGTGCCAGCAACCCGGGACAGCCCGGGGTCGACACCTTC. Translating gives CASNPGQPGVDTF.